Reported below is one TCR beta chain. These data belong to a study of cytomegalovirus exposure and HLA in healthy donors. The V gene end was trimmed by 6 bases and the J gene end by 8 bases; junction bases not matched to a gene: 5. This CDR3 has 14 residues. Per the germline V gene, CDR1 is MNHEY and CDR2 is SVGAGI. PCR was performed using 60 Vbeta and 13 Jbeta primers. TCRdb's copy holds only in-frame clones and misses some; the assay was immunoSEQ multiplex PCR. The sample includes roughly 150,000 clones, around 80% of them seen just once. This receptor was obtained from a man aged 18 to 35 in good health and CMV-seronegative. Sequencing input: PBMCs. The chain links TRBV6-5 to TRBJ2-1; TRBD1 matches at 12 bases. CDR3 DNA: TGTGCCAGCAGGCCGGGACAGGGGGCCGATGAGCAGTTCTTC. It encodes CASRPGQGADEQFF.